This T cell receptor beta chain was sequenced in a study of shared clonotypes between healthy human individuals. Overall study findings and caveats: Enrolling few donors narrowed the genetic and exposure-history diversity that was represented.

Clones were sequenced by immunoSEQ multiplex PCR, and TCRdb holds only the in-frame ones, with some missing. The sample shows about 2.4 million clones, more than 90% of them seen only once. The V end was cut by 8 bases, the J end by 1 base, with 11 bases between. The CDR3 totals 13 residues. Germline loops: CDR1 PRHDT, CDR2 FYEKMQ (reference sequence). Remarks on this clone: Antigen: not known.

Sequencing used naive CD4+ T cells sorted from blood. Described subset: CD45RA+ positively selected. The gene calls are TRBV13 and TRBJ1-2, with D possibly matching TRBD1 (6 bases). This receptor was obtained from a man between 18 and 29 years old in good health. The CDR3, as DNA: TGTGCCAGCGGCAGGGGAGGTAACTATGGCTACACCTTC. This translates into CASGRGGNYGYTF.